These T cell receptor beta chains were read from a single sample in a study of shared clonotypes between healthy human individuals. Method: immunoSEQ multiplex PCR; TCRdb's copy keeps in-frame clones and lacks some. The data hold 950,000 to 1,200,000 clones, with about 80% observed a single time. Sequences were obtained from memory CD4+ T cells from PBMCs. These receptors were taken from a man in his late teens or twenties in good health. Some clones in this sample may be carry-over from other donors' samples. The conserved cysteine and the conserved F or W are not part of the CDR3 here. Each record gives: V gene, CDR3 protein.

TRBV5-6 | ASSLLRGNTIY
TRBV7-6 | ASSARGTGELF
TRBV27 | ASSLRGPHNEQF
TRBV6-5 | ASSYSGLGSETQY
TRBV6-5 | ASSFLKKSPGELF
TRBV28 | ASSSSRRGEKLF
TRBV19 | ASSIVGVGTGELF
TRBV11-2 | ASSSTGTSGIVQF
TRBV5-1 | ASSGRTGTYEQY
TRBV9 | ASSGPQGQTQY
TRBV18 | ASSPQGAEKLF
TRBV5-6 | ASHYMTGLLDNTEAF
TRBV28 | ASNDGGLNTEAF
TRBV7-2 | ASSPVIGYNEQF
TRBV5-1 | ASSPLRDSSTDTQY
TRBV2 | ASSGGRGLSQPQH
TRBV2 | ASIGDGEKLF
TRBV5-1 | ASSIPLAGGGTGELF
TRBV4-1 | ASSQDSGQDRF
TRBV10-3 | AISESRGGGQPQH
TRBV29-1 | SVDLGRAYGNTIY
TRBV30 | AWSRETSGSGQY
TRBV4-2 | ASSQGDATYEQY
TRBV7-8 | ASSITRKTYGYT
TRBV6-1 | AISESEGSYQPQH
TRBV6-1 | ASSEGASVQY
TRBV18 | ASSPPSSGRGQF
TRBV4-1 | ASSPTGEGEGYT
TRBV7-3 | ASSGNSYNEQF
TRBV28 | ASSSSGLREQY
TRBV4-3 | ASSQDPGEGYYEQY
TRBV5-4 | ASSRGGEQY
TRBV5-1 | ASSLESSGFNEQF
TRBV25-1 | ASSDGGVGEKLF
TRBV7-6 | ASSLGLRDRGRDTQY
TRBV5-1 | ASSLDRTGIEY
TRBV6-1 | ASSAPGTRVVREQY
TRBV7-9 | ASSLGQNTEAF
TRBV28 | ASRLDSQLF
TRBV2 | ASSEALQGRGHEQY
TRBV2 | ASSRTGIDPDEQY